This T cell receptor (beta chain) originates from a study of CD8 T cells in Susac syndrome. Findings and caveats of the study: TCR sequencing and HLA analysis covered a relatively small number of individuals.

A remark on this clonotype: The antigen remains unidentified.

The RNA, 0.5 to 1 ug, was put through reverse transcription using random hexamers. Amplification of TCR beta CDR3 spanned 54 Vbeta and 13 Jbeta via immunoSEQ multiplex PCR. In TCRdb, the immunoSEQ multiplex PCR reads were re-called with MiXCR into one record per CDR3 protein. The table records around 150,000 distinct CDR3 sequences, 95% of them present only once. The germline gives CDR1 SGDLS, CDR2 YYNGEE. V dropped 0 bases and J dropped 3 bases, with 13 bases sitting between them. The CDR3 length is 15 residues. The rearrangement links TRBV9 to TRBJ2-7; D is tentatively TRBD1 or TRBD2 (7 bases each). The sequence was collected from a human donor with Susac syndrome. The specimen was CD4+ T cells from PBMCs. The CDR3 protein is CASSVGGGQSYEQYF. CDR3 DNA sequence: TGTGCCAGCAGCGTAGGGGGGGGACAGAGCTACGAGCAGTACTTC.